This record concerns one T cell receptor beta chain sequence. The antigen remains undetermined. This CDR3 is built from 13 residues. Germline CDR1 and CDR2: KGHSH and LQKENI. The ends lost 8 bases at V and 3 bases at J; junction bases unmatched: 5. The entry originates in a study of CD8 T cell repertoires and HIV-1 epitope variants. On the study more broadly: T cells were stimulated with Twenty-five Gag and Nef peptides separately. Tested: three Gag epitope families, Nef HW9 and YT9.

Survey-depth immunoSEQ sequencing covered TCR beta CDR3 regions. Repertoires were generated with immunoSEQ multiplex PCR, while TCRdb's copy carries only in-frame clones and drops some. The table has fewer than 6,000 clones, approximately 66% seen once. Specimen: cultured CD8+ T cells derived from PBMCs. This receptor was obtained from a male donor with HIV. V and J are TRBV18 and TRBJ2-5; 8 bases fit TRBD1. As DNA, the CDR3 is TGTGCCAGCCACACGACAGGGGAAGAGACCCAGTACTTC. Translation: CASHTTGEETQYF. Drawing the rest from reference TRBV18 and TRBJ2-5, the complete variable domain is NAGVMQNPRHLVRRRGQEARLRCSPMKGHSHVYWYRQLPEEGLKFMVYLQKENIIDESGMPKERFSAEFPKEGPSILRIQQVVRGDSAAYFCASHTTGEETQYFGPGTRLLVL.